Following are 4 T cell receptor beta chains from one sample sequenced in a study of blood T cells in healthy people across ages. Primed by a sample-barcoded 5' primer and a J-beta primer mix, a second PCR proceeded for about 6 to 12 cycles. TCRdb reanalysed the 5' RACE reads using MiXCR and keeps one entry per CDR3 protein. The sample gives some 690,000 distinct CDR3 sequences, about 24% of which show up once; around a fifth is in the top ten. Input material: blood. These TCRs come from a man between 65 and 80 years old in good health.

There are a few counts of this clonotype. This chain uses TRBV5-1 with TRBJ2-3, with 9 bases matching TRBD2. CDR1 and CDR2 (germline): SGHRS, YFSETQ. The length of the CDR3 is 16 residues. V trimming: 0 bases; J trimming: 1 base; junction bases outside the gene matches: 3. For the CDR3, the DNA is TGCGCCAGCAGCTTGGCCGTAGCGGGGGGCACAGATACGCAGTATTTT. Amino acids: CASSLAVAGGTDTQYF.

The rearrangement links TRBV20-1 to TRBJ2-1; weak D call: TRBD1 (5 bases). The CDR3 loop spans 11 amino acids. Germline V gene sequence: CDR1 DFQATT, CDR2 SNEGSKA (reference sequence). Trimming shortened V by 5 bases and J by 10 bases, and 12 bases separated the two germline ends. The chain's CDR3 is CSAFPGKEQFF. In DNA, the CDR3 is TGCAGTGCTTTCCCAGGGAAAGAGCAGTTCTTC.

This clonotype was seen a handful of times. V gene TRBV12-3 or TRBV12-4 combines with J gene TRBJ1-1, with TRBD1 as a possible D gene (5 bases). The V and J ends lost 6 bases and 8 bases respectively, with 13 bases between them. The CDR3 totals 12 residues. As DNA, the CDR3 is TGTGCCAGCAGCTTTGGGGGGATCGAAGCTTTCTTT. Protein sequence: CASSFGGIEAFF.

This clonotype was observed a handful of times. The chain uses TRBV12-3 or TRBV12-4 and TRBJ2-5; D perhaps matches TRBD1 (5 bases). The J call may be in error: the DNA end matches TRBJ2-7 better. This CDR3 has 13 amino acids. CDR3 sequence reads: CASSYRSYYEQYF. The CDR3 coding sequence is TGTGCCAGCAGTTACAGGTCATACTACGAGCAGTACTTC.